The clone carrying this T cell receptor (beta chain) was observed a few times. The data derive from a study of blood T cell repertoires in COVID-19. This CDR3 has 12 amino acids. V lost 4 bases, J lost 3 bases, and 0 bases stayed unmatched. The germline CDR1 and CDR2 sequences are KGHSH and LQKENI. Seattle patient enrollment occurred during active infection, with longitudinal follow-up thereafter. Repertoires were generated with immunoSEQ multiplex PCR, while TCRdb's copy carries only in-frame clones and drops some. Found here are roughly 150,000 clones, about 85% of them singletons; the top ten hold 8.3%.

The source of this sequence is a woman between 55 and 75 years old with COVID-19, enrolled during active disease. J is TRBJ2-7 and V is TRBV18, with 7 nucleotides matching TRBD2. The sample taken for sequencing was peripheral blood. CDR3 coding DNA: TGTGCCAGCTCACGGGAGGGCTACGAGCAGTACTTC. It is translated as CASSREGYEQYF. Filled out from reference TRBV18 and TRBJ2-7, the complete variable domain reads NAGVMQNPRHLVRRRGQEARLRCSPMKGHSHVYWYRQLPEEGLKFMVYLQKENIIDESGMPKERFSAEFPKEGPSILRIQQVVRGDSAAYFCASSREGYEQYFGPGTRLTVT.